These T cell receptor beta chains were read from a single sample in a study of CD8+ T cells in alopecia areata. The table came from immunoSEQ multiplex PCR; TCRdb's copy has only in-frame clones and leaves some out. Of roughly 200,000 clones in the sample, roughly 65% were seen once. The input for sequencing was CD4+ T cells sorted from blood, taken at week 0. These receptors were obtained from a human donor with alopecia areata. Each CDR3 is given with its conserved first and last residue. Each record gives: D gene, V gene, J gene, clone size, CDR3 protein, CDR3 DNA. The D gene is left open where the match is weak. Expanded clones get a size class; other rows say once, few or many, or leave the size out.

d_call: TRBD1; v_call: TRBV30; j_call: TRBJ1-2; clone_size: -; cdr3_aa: CAGDGTGSSGYTF; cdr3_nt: TGTGCCGGAGATGGGACAGGGTCGTCTGGCTACACCTTC
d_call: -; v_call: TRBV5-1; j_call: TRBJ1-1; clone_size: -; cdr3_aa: CASSLESGARAFF; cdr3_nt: TGCGCCAGCAGCTTGGAATCGGGGGCAAGGGCTTTCTTT
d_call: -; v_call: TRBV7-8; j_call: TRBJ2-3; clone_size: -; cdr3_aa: CASSLGVRADTQYF; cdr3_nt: TGTGCCAGCAGCTTAGGTGTACGAGCGGATACGCAGTATTTT
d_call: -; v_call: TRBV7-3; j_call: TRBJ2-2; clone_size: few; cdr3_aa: CASSSFGTMGHGELFF; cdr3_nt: TGTGCCAGCAGCTCTTTCGGGACAATGGGTCACGGGGAGCTGTTTTTT
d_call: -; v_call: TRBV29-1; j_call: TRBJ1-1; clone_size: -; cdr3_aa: CSVEAGRGTEAFF; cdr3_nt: TGCAGCGTTGAAGCAGGGAGAGGGACTGAAGCTTTCTTT
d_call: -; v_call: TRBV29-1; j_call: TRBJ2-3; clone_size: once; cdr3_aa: CSVGGASTDTQYF; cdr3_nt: TGCAGCGTTGGGGGGGCTAGCACAGATACGCAGTATTTT
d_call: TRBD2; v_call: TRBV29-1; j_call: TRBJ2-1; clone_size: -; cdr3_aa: CSVESSGGSFLSYNEQFF; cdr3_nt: TGCAGCGTTGAGTCTAGCGGGGGGTCTTTCTTATCCTACAATGAGCAGTTCTTC
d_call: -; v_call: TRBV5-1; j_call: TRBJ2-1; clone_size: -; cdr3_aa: CASSLVGDSNEQFF; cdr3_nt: TGCGCCAGCAGCTTGGTCGGTGACTCCAATGAGCAGTTCTTC
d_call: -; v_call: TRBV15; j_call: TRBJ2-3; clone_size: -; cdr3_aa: CATSRDRDSTDTQYF; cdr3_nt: TGTGCCACCAGCAGAGACAGGGATAGCACAGATACGCAGTATTTT
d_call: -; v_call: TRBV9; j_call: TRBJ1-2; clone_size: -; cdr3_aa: CASSPTGADTYGYTF; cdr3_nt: TGTGCCAGCAGCCCAACCGGGGCAGACACCTATGGCTACACCTTC
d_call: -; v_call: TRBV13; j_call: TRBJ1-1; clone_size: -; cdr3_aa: CASSLRGTEAFF; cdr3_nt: TGTGCCAGCAGCCTTAGGGGCACTGAAGCTTTCTTT
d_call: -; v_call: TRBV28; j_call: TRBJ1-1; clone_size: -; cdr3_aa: CASSLYHRGAFF; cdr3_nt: TGTGCCAGCAGTTTATACCACCGGGGAGCTTTCTTT
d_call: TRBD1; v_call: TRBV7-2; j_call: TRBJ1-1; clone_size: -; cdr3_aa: CASSFRTGKTFF; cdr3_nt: TGTGCCAGCAGCTTTCGGACAGGGAAAACTTTCTTT
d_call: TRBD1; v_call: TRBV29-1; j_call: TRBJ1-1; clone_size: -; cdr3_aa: CSVGSGQGSTEAFF; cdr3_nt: TGCAGCGTTGGCTCGGGACAGGGGAGCACTGAAGCTTTCTTT
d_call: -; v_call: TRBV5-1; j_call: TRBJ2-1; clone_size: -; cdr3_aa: CASSLLLGTEQFF; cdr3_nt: TGCGCCAGCAGCTTGCTTTTAGGAACTGAGCAGTTCTTC
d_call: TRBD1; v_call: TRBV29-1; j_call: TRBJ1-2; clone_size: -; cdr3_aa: CSVAKQGTANYGYTF; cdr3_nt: TGCAGCGTCGCGAAACAGGGGACTGCTAACTATGGCTACACCTTC
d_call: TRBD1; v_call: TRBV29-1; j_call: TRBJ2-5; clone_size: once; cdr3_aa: CSVDGTGGKTQYF; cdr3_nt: TGCAGCGTTGACGGGACAGGGGGAAAGACCCAGTACTTC
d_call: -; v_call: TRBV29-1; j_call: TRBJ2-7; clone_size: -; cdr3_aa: CSVEFSAVPYEQYF; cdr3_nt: TGCAGCGTTGAGTTCTCGGCAGTCCCATACGAGCAGTACTTC
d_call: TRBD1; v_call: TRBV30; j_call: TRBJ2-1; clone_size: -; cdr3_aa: CAWRTKGQGAYNEQFF; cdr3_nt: TGTGCCTGGCGGACTAAGGGACAGGGGGCCTACAATGAGCAGTTCTTC
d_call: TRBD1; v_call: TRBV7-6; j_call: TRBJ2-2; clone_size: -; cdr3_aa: CASSSGQTTGELFF; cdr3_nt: TGTGCCAGCAGCTCGGGACAGACCACCGGGGAGCTGTTTTTT
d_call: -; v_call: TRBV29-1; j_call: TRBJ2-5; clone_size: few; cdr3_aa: CSVGGEETQYF; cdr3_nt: TGCAGCGTTGGAGGGGAAGAGACCCAGTACTTC
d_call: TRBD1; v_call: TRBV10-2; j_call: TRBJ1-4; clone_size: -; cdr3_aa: CASREDRGNEKLFF; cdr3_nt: TGCGCCAGCAGGGAGGACAGGGGGAATGAAAAACTGTTTTTT
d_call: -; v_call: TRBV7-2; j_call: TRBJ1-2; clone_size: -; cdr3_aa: CASSLTGQGGGGYTF; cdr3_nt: TGTGCCAGCAGCTTAACGGGCCAGGGTGGAGGTGGCTACACCTTC
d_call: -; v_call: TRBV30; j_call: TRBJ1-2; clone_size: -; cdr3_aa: CAWKDILYGYTF; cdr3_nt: TGTGCCTGGAAGGATATTCTCTATGGCTACACCTTC